The next 9 T cell receptor beta chains were all read from a single sample in a study of patients and donors after allogeneic stem cell transplantation. In TCRdb, the RT-PCR reads were re-called with MiXCR into one record per CDR3 protein. The sample holds more than 150,000 distinct CDR3 sequences, around two fifths seen once. The sequenced sample consisted of blood, either unsorted or a sorted T cell fraction (not recorded which). These receptors all come from a human donor who was either an allogeneic HSCT recipient or a stem cell or donor lymphocyte infusion donor (not recorded which). It is not recorded whose cells these are; they may come from a transplant donor.

The genes are TRBV6-6 and TRBJ2-7; no clear D. Per germline, CDR1 MNHNY and CDR2 SVGAGI (reference sequence). V was shortened by 7 bases and J by 12 bases, with 13 bases between the two germline ends. The length of the CDR3 is 10 residues. CDR3 sequence (DNA): TGTGCCAGCAACTTACATCCTAGGTACTTC. Its translation is CASNLHPRYF.

This chain links TRBV27 with TRBJ1-5, with 8 bases lining up with TRBD1. With 6 bases clipped from V and 0 bases from J, the junction kept 10 bases outside the gene matches. This CDR3 region has 17 residues. Germline V gene data show CDR1 as MNHEY and CDR2 as SMNVEV (reference sequence). CDR3 amino acids: CASSFLWTGNSNQPQHF. Here the CDR3 DNA reads TGTGCCAGCAGCTTTTTATGGACAGGGAATAGCAATCAGCCCCAGCATTTT.

The rearrangement links TRBV4-2 to TRBJ2-5; a weak D match, TRBD2 (5 bases). The CDR3 length is 13 residues. V gave up 3 bases and J gave up 4 bases, with 9 bases separating them. Germline assignment: CDR1 LGHNA and CDR2 YNFKEQ. CDR3 loop: CASSQGGGETQYF. The CDR3 nucleotides read TGTGCCAGCAGCCAGGGTGGAGGAGAGACCCAGTACTTC.

The chain uses TRBV5-1 and TRBJ2-5; 7 bases line up with TRBD2. V trimming: 3 bases; J trimming: 2 bases; junction bases outside the gene matches: 7. Germline loops: CDR1 SGHRS, CDR2 YFSETQ. The CDR3 runs to 15 residues. The DNA for the CDR3 is TGCGCCAGCAGCTCGGGTGGGGAGGGGCAAGAGACCCAGTACTTC. This translates into CASSSGGEGQETQYF.

A few counts support this clonotype. This chain links TRBV12-3 or TRBV12-4 with TRBJ1-5, with D maybe TRBD1 (6 bases). Trimming shortened V by 4 bases and J by 2 bases, and 27 bases separated the two germline ends. The CDR3 runs to 20 residues. The CDR3 bases are TGTGCCAGCAGTTCCACCTGGACGACAGGAGAGGGATGGGGCAATCAGCCCCAGCATTTT. Translation: CASSSTWTTGEGWGNQPQHF.

As concerns this clonotype: At one end the junction does not follow the germline gene, possibly because of a read error. The chain couples TRBV7-2 to TRBJ2-2; 12 nucleotides line up with TRBD2. The CDR3 length is 16 residues. Germline values: CDR1 SGHTA, CDR2 FQGNSA. CDR3 loop: CASNLKLAGGTGELFF. The CDR3 nucleotides read TGTGCCAGCAACTTAAAACTAGCGGGGGGCACCGGGGAGCTGTTTTTT.

This clonotype was seen once. This chain connects TRBV6-1 to TRBJ1-1, with unresolved D. V lost 3 bases, J lost 0 bases, and 5 bases lay in between. The CDR3 spans 13 residues. Germline CDR1 reads MNHNS; CDR2 reads SASEGT. CDR3 in DNA: TGTGCCAGCAGTGAGTCGGTGAACACTGAAGCTTTCTTT. Protein sequence: CASSESVNTEAFF.

This clonotype was counted a few times. The genes are TRBV29-1 and TRBJ1-1; D may be TRBD1 (5 bases). The V end lost 4 bases, the J end lost 0 bases, and 12 bases lay between the germline ends. Germline V gives CDR1 SQVTM, CDR2 ANQGSEA. This CDR3 has 14 amino acids. The CDR3 sequence: CSVGAAGLNTEAFF. The CDR3 DNA reads as TGCAGCGTTGGCGCCGCAGGGTTGAACACTGAAGCTTTCTTT.

This clonotype turned up a few times. The chain recombines TRBV7-9 with TRBJ1-1; D gene unclear. CDR1 and CDR2 from the germline V gene are SEHNR and FQNEAQ (reference sequence). The CDR3 runs to 15 residues. V was trimmed by 0 bases and J by 10 bases, leaving 18 bases between them. In DNA form, the CDR3 reads TGTGCCAGCAGCTTAGCCAGCCTCCGGTACTCCCCAGCTTTCTTT. Encoded protein: CASSLASLRYSPAFF.